This TCR beta chain originates from a study of blood T cell repertoires in COVID-19. Across the whole study: Spain, Italy and the United States supplied samples that represented acute and convalescent COVID-19.

CDR1 is SNHLY and CDR2 is FYNNEI in the germline V gene. The CDR3 is 15 amino acids. The V and J ends lost 7 bases and 7 bases, in that order; junction bases with no gene match: 13. Here immunoSEQ multiplex PCR was the method, and the copy in TCRdb shows in-frame clones only, minus some. Of about 400,000 clones listed, around 90% are singletons. Cohorts were determined from participant-reported clinical history. The sample consisted of PBMCs or T cells enriched from blood (not recorded which). J is TRBJ2-1 and V is TRBV2; TRBD2 agrees at 7 bases. The sequence derives from a woman aged 35 to 49 with acute COVID-19. This CDR3 reads CASIRVGGGRNEQFF. DNA of the CDR3: TGTGCCAGCATTAGGGTCGGCGGGGGTCGTAATGAGCAGTTCTTC.